Shown below are 30 T cell receptor beta chains from a single sample sequenced in a study of a mutant IDH1 vaccine in newly diagnosed glioma. Time point given: week 35, safety follow-up. In the vaccine, a single dose held 300 ug of the mutant IDH1 20-mer peptide, along with topical imiquimod. What these receptors recognize is not known. Sequenced by immunoSEQ multiplex PCR; TCRdb stores in-frame clones only, minus some. Of around 54,000 clones listed, 70% to 90% are singletons. The specimen was PBMCs, collected from a glioma patient whose treatment included an IDH1 peptide vaccine. These receptor sequences come from a man aged 35 to 55 with glioma.

The chain combines TRBV5-1 with TRBJ1-2; 8 nucleotides align to TRBD1. Germline CDR1 and CDR2: SGHRS and YFSETQ. V shed 3 bases, J shed 6 bases, and the junction held 10 bases outside the gene matches. The CDR3 sequence is 15 residues long. In DNA form, the CDR3 reads TGCGCCAGCAGCTCCTCAGGGGGCGCTTCCGATGGCTACACCTTC. Translation: CASSSSGGASDGYTF.

The chain carries TRBV6-1 and TRBJ2-3; TRBD2 aligns across 8 bases. The CDR3 consists of 14 residues. Germline V lookup: CDR1 MNHNS, CDR2 SASEGT. As DNA, the CDR3 is TGTGCAGGCGGGGCGGGAGGACTCACAGATACGCAGTATTTT. The encoded protein is CAGGAGGLTDTQYF.

This chain joins TRBV9 and TRBJ2-7; D ambiguous. Germline V gives CDR1 SGDLS, CDR2 YYNGEE. The V end lost 0 bases, the J end lost 2 bases, and 12 bases lay between the germline ends. The CDR3 extends over 15 amino acids. The CDR3 sequence: CASSVEGHDTYEQYF. CDR3 sequence (DNA): TGTGCCAGCAGCGTAGAAGGTCACGACACCTACGAGCAGTACTTC.

The V gene is TRBV29-1, the J gene TRBJ1-5; D is ambiguous. This CDR3 has 13 residues. Germline CDR1 and CDR2: SQVTM and ANQGSEA. V lost 4 bases, J lost 0 bases, and 7 bases lay in between. CDR3 residues: CSVVQDSNQPQHF. The CDR3, as DNA: TGCAGCGTTGTGCAGGATAGCAATCAGCCCCAGCATTTT. Full variable domain (remainder filled in from reference TRBV29-1 and TRBJ1-5): SAVISQKPSRDICQRGTSLTIQCQVDSQVTMMFWYRQQPGQSLTLIATANQGSEATYESGFVIDKFPISRPNLTFSTLTVSNMSPEDSSIYLCSVVQDSNQPQHFGDGTRLSIL.

The chain joins TRBV5-4 to TRBJ2-7; 12 bases match TRBD2. The CDR3 is made up of 16 amino acids. The germline V gene encodes CDR1 SGHNT and CDR2 YYREEE (reference sequence). V shed 4 bases, J shed 3 bases, and the junction held 8 bases outside the gene matches. CDR3 in DNA: TGTGCCAGCAGCCCGGGCGGGGGACTAGCGGGCTACGAGCAGTACTTC. This encodes CASSPGGGLAGYEQYF.

The J gene is TRBJ1-2, the V gene TRBV5-4; no firm D call. CDR1 and CDR2 (germline): SGHNT, YYREEE (reference sequence). V was cut by 0 bases and J by 8 bases, with 17 bases left in between. This CDR3 has 15 amino acids. DNA of the CDR3: TGTGCCAGCAGCTTGGAGCGTGGACCGGGGAGGGGCTACACCTTC. Translated: CASSLERGPGRGYTF.

The chain combines TRBV28 with TRBJ2-1, with TRBD2 matching 7 bases. This CDR3 region has 13 residues. Germline V lookup: CDR1 MDHEN, CDR2 SYDVKM. Trimming cost V 6 bases and J 4 bases; bases outside gene matches: 3. CDR3: CASSPLAYNEQFF. The DNA of the CDR3 is TGTGCCAGCAGCCCACTAGCGTACAATGAGCAGTTCTTC. The entire variable domain, with the rest obtained from reference TRBV28 and TRBJ2-1, is as follows: DVKVTQSSRYLVKRTGEKVFLECVQDMDHENMFWYRQDPGLGLRLIYFSYDVKMKEKGDIPEGYSVSREKKERFSLILESASTNQTSMYLCASSPLAYNEQFFGPGTRLTVL.

The chain employs TRBV5-1 and TRBJ2-1, with TRBD2 matching 11 bases. This CDR3 region has 17 residues. Germline values: CDR1 SGHRS, CDR2 YFSETQ. Losses at the gene ends were 3 bases for V and 6 bases for J; bases not matched to a gene: 11. This chain's CDR3 is CASSSSPTSGRANEQFF. CDR3 nucleotides: TGCGCCAGCAGCTCCTCCCCTACTAGCGGGAGAGCCAATGAGCAGTTCTTC.

The chain employs TRBV5-1 and TRBJ2-2; no clear D gene. CDR1 SGHRS and CDR2 YFSETQ come from the germline V gene. The CDR3 is made up of 14 amino acids. The V end lost 1 base, the J end lost 3 bases, and 7 bases lay between the germline ends. In DNA form, the CDR3 reads TGCGCCAGCAGCTTGAACAGCTACACCGGGGAGCTGTTTTTT. It translates to CASSLNSYTGELFF.

The chain joins TRBV7-9 to TRBJ2-2, with a possible D match to TRBD1 (5 bases). The length of the CDR3 is 14 residues. Trimming took off 5 bases at V and 4 bases at J, with 11 bases between the two ends. Germline lookup yields CDR1 SEHNR and CDR2 FQNEAQ (reference sequence). The CDR3 here is CASSHQQATGELFF. DNA for the CDR3: TGTGCCAGCAGCCACCAACAGGCCACCGGGGAGCTGTTTTTT. The variable domain in full, with the rest retrieved from reference TRBV7-9 and TRBJ2-2, is DTGVSQNPRHKITKRGQNVTFRCDPISEHNRLYWYRQTLGQGPEFLTYFQNEAQLEKSRLLSDRFSAERPKGSFSTLEIQRTEQGDSAMYLCASSHQQATGELFFGEGSRLTVL.

The CDR3 loop is CASSLGSTQGLGYTF. For the CDR3, the DNA is TGTGCCAGCAGCTTAGGTTCCACACAGGGCCTCGGCTACACCTTC. The chain employs TRBV7-2 and TRBJ1-2, with D perhaps matching TRBD1 (6 bases). CDR1 is SGHTA and CDR2 is FQGNSA in the germline V gene. V lost 1 base to trimming and J lost 8 bases, with 17 bases between them. This CDR3 has 15 residues.

The V call is TRBV9, the J call TRBJ2-7, with TRBD2 matching 8 bases. The trim removed 4 bases at V and 6 bases at J, leaving 15 bases unmatched. Germline V gene sequence: CDR1 SGDLS, CDR2 YYNGEE. The CDR3 contains 16 residues. The CDR3 DNA sequence: TGTGCCAGCAGCCCGCCCGGGACTAGACTCCAGGGCGAGCAGTACTTC. Protein sequence: CASSPPGTRLQGEQYF.

This rearrangement joins TRBV13 to TRBJ1-2; D may be TRBD1 (6 bases). In germline, CDR1 is PRHDT, CDR2 FYEKMQ (reference sequence). Trimming left V 3 bases short and J 6 bases short, with 23 bases between. This CDR3 has 17 residues. The CDR3 region has the DNA TGTGCCAGCAGCTTTTCGGTGGGGCGGGAAACAGGGAATGGCTACACCTTC. This codes for CASSFSVGRETGNGYTF.

The chain recombines TRBV5-1 with TRBJ1-2, with D possibly TRBD1 on 6 matching bases. There are 16 residues in the CDR3. The V gene lost 4 bases and the J gene lost 6 bases, with 22 bases spanning the gap. The germline V gene has CDR1 SGHRS and CDR2 YFSETQ. CDR3 in amino acids: CASSPGVSGTIDGYTF. DNA of the CDR3: TGCGCCAGCAGCCCAGGGGTTTCAGGTACTATTGATGGCTACACCTTC.

Only a few counts were recorded for this clone. The chain is built from TRBV7-9 and TRBJ2-3, with 10 bases that match TRBD2. The germline V gene has CDR1 SEHNR and CDR2 FQNEAQ (reference sequence). With 5 bases clipped from V and 2 bases from J, the junction kept 4 bases outside the gene matches. There are 15 residues in the CDR3. CDR3 sequence reads: CASSRTSGATDTQYF. For the CDR3, the DNA is TGTGCCAGCAGCCGGACTAGCGGTGCCACAGATACGCAGTATTTT.

The chain joins TRBV9 to TRBJ2-1; D possibly corresponds to TRBD2 (7 bases). This CDR3 contains 14 residues. With 3 bases removed from V and 12 bases from J, the gap between germline ends came to 19 bases. Germline lookup yields CDR1 SGDLS and CDR2 YYNGEE. The CDR3: CASSGGGSALWQFF. Here the CDR3 DNA reads TGTGCCAGCAGCGGGGGGGGCTCCGCCCTTTGGCAGTTCTTC.

This sequence joins TRBV25-1 and TRBJ2-5; D possibly uses TRBD1 or TRBD2 (6 bases each). Trimming removed 3 bases at V and 5 bases at J, with 19 bases between. This CDR3 region has 16 residues. Per the germline V gene, CDR1 is MGHDK and CDR2 is SYGVNS. The CDR3 spells CASSDPRGGGSETQYF. CDR3 sequence (DNA): TGTGCCAGCAGTGACCCCAGAGGAGGGGGAAGCGAGACCCAGTACTTC.

The V gene is TRBV7-2, the J gene TRBJ2-7; 9 bases are a match to TRBD2. CDR1 is SGHTA and CDR2 is FQGNSA in the germline V gene. The V and J ends lost 6 bases and 2 bases, in that order; junction bases with no gene match: 8. The CDR3 runs to 15 residues. The chain's CDR3 is CASRLTSGPPYEQYF. The CDR3, as DNA: TGTGCCAGCAGACTCACTAGCGGGCCCCCCTACGAGCAGTACTTC.

A few counts support this clone. The chain is built from TRBV9 and TRBJ1-5; no firm D call. Germline V gives CDR1 SGDLS, CDR2 YYNGEE. The CDR3 is made up of 12 amino acids. The germline V and J ends were trimmed by 4 bases and 5 bases, with 7 bases remaining between them. CDR3 coding DNA: TGTGCCAGCAGCCTGTTTCATCAGCCCCAGCATTTT. Its protein product is CASSLFHQPQHF.

In this sample, this clone turned up once. This chain uses TRBV5-1 with TRBJ2-7; tentatively, D is TRBD1 (5 bases). This CDR3 contains 15 residues. The V gene lost 4 bases and the J gene lost 4 bases, with 18 bases spanning the gap. CDR1 is SGHRS and CDR2 is YFSETQ in the germline V gene. The CDR3: CASSIRQGEFYEQYF. CDR3 DNA sequence: TGCGCCAGCAGCATCAGACAAGGGGAATTTTACGAGCAGTACTTC.

The chain combines TRBV2 with TRBJ2-1; D uncertain. CDR3 length: 13 amino acids. V lost 8 bases and J 6 bases, leaving 14 bases between the germline ends. CDR1 is SNHLY, CDR2 FYNNEI, per germline. This CDR3 reads CASRIWTSNEQFF. The CDR3 bases are TGTGCCAGCCGCATTTGGACGAGCAATGAGCAGTTCTTC.

CDR3 in amino acids: CASSQVTVGGYGYTF. CDR3 in DNA: TGCGCCAGCAGCCAAGTCACAGTGGGAGGCTATGGCTACACCTTC. The chain carries TRBV4-1 and TRBJ1-2, with no clear D. V gave up 1 base and J gave up 4 bases, with 13 bases separating them. Germline CDR1 MGHRA, CDR2 YSYEKL. This CDR3 spans 15 amino acids.

This clone has just one count. This chain uses TRBV4-2 with TRBJ2-1; D perhaps matches TRBD2 (6 bases). The CDR3 consists of 16 residues. The V and J ends lost 1 base and 2 bases respectively, with 12 bases between them. Germline V gene lookup returns CDR1 LGHNA and CDR2 YNFKEQ. The CDR3 nucleotides are TGTGCCAGCAGCCAAGCGCGAGCGGGTGCCTACAATGAGCAGTTCTTC. It translates to CASSQARAGAYNEQFF.

V and J are TRBV5-1 and TRBJ2-5, with D possibly TRBD1 on 7 matching bases. CDR1 and CDR2 (germline): SGHRS, YFSETQ. The CDR3 runs 15 residues. V was clipped by 4 bases and J by 4 bases, with 17 bases between them. The CDR3 nucleotides are TGCGCCAGCAGCCCGTTCCTCCAGGGGGGAGAGACCCAGTACTTC. Translating gives CASSPFLQGGETQYF. The whole variable domain, remainder taken from reference TRBV5-1 and TRBJ2-5, is KAGVTQTPRYLIKTRGQQVTLSCSPISGHRSVSWYQQTPGQGLQFLFEYFSETQRNKGNFPGRFSGRQFSNSRSEMNVSTLELGDSALYLCASSPFLQGGETQYFGPGTRLLVL.

The J gene is TRBJ2-3, the V gene TRBV2; either TRBD1 or TRBD2 may fit D (6 bases each). The germline V and J ends were trimmed by 6 bases and 3 bases, with 13 bases remaining between them. CDR3 length: 14 amino acids. CDR1 SNHLY and CDR2 FYNNEI come from the germline V gene. In nucleotides, the CDR3 is TGTGCCAGCAGCCAGGGGAGCGGGACAGATACGCAGTATTTT. Encoded protein: CASSQGSGTDTQYF.

Concerning this clone itself: Different DNA sequences within this sample yield the same CDR3. This chain links TRBV6-1 with TRBJ2-7, with no clear D. The CDR3 has 11 residues. Germline CDR1 is MNHNS and CDR2 is SASEGT. V was clipped by 6 bases and J by 3 bases, with 6 bases between them. CDR3 region: CASSPHYEQYF. The CDR3 DNA follows: TGTGCCAGCAGCCCCCACTACGAGCAGTACTTC.

The chain recombines TRBV19 with TRBJ1-4; 12 nucleotides match TRBD1. Trimming at V came to 5 bases and at J to 1 base, leaving 2 bases not matched to a gene. This CDR3 has 16 amino acids. From germline, CDR1 is LNHDA and CDR2 SQIVND (reference sequence). CDR3 in DNA: TGTGCCAGTAGTCGGGACAGGGGGCGAACTAATGAAAAACTGTTTTTT. This translates into CASSRDRGRTNEKLFF.

Only one count was recorded for this clone. The rearrangement joins TRBV29-1 to TRBJ1-2, with a weak D call TRBD1 (5 bases). The V gene's germline CDR1 is SQVTM and CDR2 ANQGSEA. V lost 5 bases, J lost 4 bases, and 17 bases lay in between. This CDR3 comprises 14 residues. The CDR3 sequence: CSVLGGGTFYGYTF. The CDR3 DNA is TGCAGCGTTCTTGGGGGGGGTACGTTCTATGGCTACACCTTC.

The V call is TRBV18, the J call TRBJ1-1; the D is unclear. Germline V gene data show CDR1 as KGHSH and CDR2 as LQKENI. Trimming took off 5 bases at V and 0 bases at J, with 7 bases between the two ends. The CDR3 totals 13 residues. In nucleotides, the CDR3 is TGTGCCAGCTCAAAAGGGCTGAACACTGAAGCTTTCTTT. It yields the protein CASSKGLNTEAFF.

The genes are TRBV29-1 and TRBJ2-1; D not certain. Germline-derived CDR1 and CDR2 are SQVTM and ANQGSEA. The CDR3 length is 11 residues. Trimming removed 7 bases at V and 2 bases at J, with 6 bases between. CDR3 sequence: CSAPTYNEQFF. For the CDR3, the DNA is TGCAGCGCACCGACCTACAATGAGCAGTTCTTC.